This T cell receptor (beta chain) was sequenced in a study of T cells in Graves' hyperthyroidism and ophthalmopathy. The CDR3 contains 14 residues. J gave up 7 bases and V 8 bases, and 10 bases lay outside the gene matches. Germline V gene data show CDR1 as SEHNR and CDR2 as FQNEAQ (reference sequence). RNA transcripts yielded amplified TCR beta CDR3 regions. The primer set for the first-round RT-PCR of the TCR CDR3 was HTBI. TCRdb re-derived calls from the multiplex PCR reads in MiXCR, one entry per CDR3 protein. The sample has 300,000 to 400,000 distinct CDR3 sequences, around 23% seen once; the top ten hold 50%. This clonotype was found many times. Uncontrolled infection, other autoimmune disease, pregnancy or lactation led to exclusion. Orbital computed tomography and thyroid ultrasound, together with serum TRAb and thyroxine and clinical symptoms, were used for diagnoses.

This sequence originates from a woman aged 45 to 65 with Graves' hyperthyroidism. The chain employs TRBV7-9 and TRBJ2-2; 7 bases line up with TRBD2. Material: blood. CDR3 sequence (DNA): TGTGCCAGCTCGCGGCTAGCGGAGGTCGGGGAGCTGTTTTTT. Protein product: CASSRLAEVGELFF.